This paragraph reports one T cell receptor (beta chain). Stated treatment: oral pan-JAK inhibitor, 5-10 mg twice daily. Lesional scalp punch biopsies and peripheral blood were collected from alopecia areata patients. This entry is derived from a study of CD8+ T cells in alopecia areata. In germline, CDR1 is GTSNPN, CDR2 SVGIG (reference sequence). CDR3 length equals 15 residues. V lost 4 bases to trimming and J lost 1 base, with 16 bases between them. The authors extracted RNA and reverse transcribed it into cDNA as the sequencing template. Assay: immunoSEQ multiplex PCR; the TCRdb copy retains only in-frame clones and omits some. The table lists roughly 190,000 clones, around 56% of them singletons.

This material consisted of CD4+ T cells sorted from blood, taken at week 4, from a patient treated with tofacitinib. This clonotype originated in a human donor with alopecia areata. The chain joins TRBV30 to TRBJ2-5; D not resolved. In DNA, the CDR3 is TGTGCCTGGAAAAGAAGGCTGGGGTTCCAAGAGACCCAGTACTTC. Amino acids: CAWKRRLGFQETQYF.